Reported below is one T cell receptor (beta chain). Its specificity is not known. An end of the junction does not agree with germline; a read error may underlie this. TCRdb re-called the multiplex PCR reads with MiXCR, one entry per CDR3 protein. The sample carries 200,000 to 250,000 distinct CDR3 sequences, roughly 32% recorded once. The data were obtained in a study of breast tumors, draining lymph nodes, adjacent tissues. Findings and limits, study-wide: Most tumor T cells seemingly derive from lymph node, then expand in tumor. Tumor T cell lymph node origin was a supported hypothesis, not proven.

The CDR3 is 12 amino acids. The V gene's germline CDR1 is LNHDA and CDR2 SQIVND (reference sequence). Axillary draining lymph nodes of breast cancer patients supplied the node samples. The rearrangement links TRBV19 to TRBJ2-2; D may be TRBD2 (5 bases). Sequencing was performed on axillary lymph node tissue. This TCR derives from a female donor with breast cancer. Some clones in this sample may be carry-over from other donors' samples. For the CDR3, the DNA is TGTGCCAGTAGTATCCGTGTCGGGGATCTGTTTTTT. The encoded protein is CASSIRVGDLFF.